Each of the 28 T cell receptor beta chains below was sequenced from the same sample in a study of CD8+CD57+ T cells in acquired aplastic anemia. Profiling of TCR beta VDJ combinations and CDR3 sequences used genomic DNA as template. One entry per CDR3 protein results from TCRdb running MiXCR on the reads. Among over 150,000 distinct CDR3 sequences listed, 70% to 75% were seen once. Patients selected for sequencing had displayed CD8+CD57+ cell expansion by flow cytometry. Sequenced material: sorted CD4+, CD8+, or CD8+CD57+ T cells (not recorded which) from PBMCs. The receptors were sampled from a human donor with aplastic anemia.

The V gene is TRBV7-9, the J gene TRBJ2-7; 7 bases map to TRBD1. J lost 4 bases, V lost 6 bases, and 9 bases had no gene match. Germline CDR1 SEHNR, CDR2 FQNEAQ (reference sequence). The length of the CDR3 is 14 residues. Here the CDR3 DNA reads TGTGCCAGCAGGTCCGGGACAGTTCCTTACGAGCAGTACTTC. Translation gives CASRSGTVPYEQYF.

This clonotype was counted only a few times. V usage is TRBV2 and J usage is TRBJ1-1; D gene uncertain. V lost 9 bases and J 7 bases, leaving 12 bases between the germline ends. The germline V gene has CDR1 SNHLY and CDR2 FYNNEI. The CDR3 extends over 11 amino acids. The CDR3: CASRPSVEAFF. CDR3 in DNA: TGTGCCAGTAGACCCAGCGTTGAAGCTTTCTTT.

The CDR3 DNA reads TGTGCCAGCAGCTTAGATGTGGGTGGCGGGGCCAACGTCCTGACTTTC. It is translated as CASSLDVGGGANVLTF. V and J are TRBV7-6 and TRBJ2-6; D is undetermined. The germline V gene encodes CDR1 SGHVS and CDR2 FNYEAQ. Trimming left V 1 base short and J 4 bases short, with 11 bases between. CDR3 size: 16 residues.

This clonotype was counted a few times. The CDR3 protein is CASSPRTGYEQYF. The CDR3 DNA sequence: TGTGCCAGTAGTCCCAGGACGGGCTACGAGCAGTACTTC. V is TRBV19 and J is TRBJ2-7; D gene uncertain. This CDR3 comprises 13 residues. V lost 5 bases to trimming and J lost 3 bases, with 11 bases between them. Per germline, CDR1 LNHDA and CDR2 SQIVND (reference sequence).

Notes on this clonotype: Without the conserved terminal phenylalanine or tryptophan, this CDR3 likely stems from a read error. The limits of the CDR3 on the DNA are not certain, so only TCRdb's listed CDR3 is given. V and J are TRBV7-6 and TRBJ2-7; the D call in the table, TRBD2, was not verified against the DNA. The germline V gene encodes CDR1 SGHVS and CDR2 FNYEAQ. The CDR3 has 8 residues if both end residues are counted. CDR3: CASSLVGG.

The gene calls are TRBV7-2 and TRBJ1-2; D is ambiguous. V lost 4 bases to trimming and J lost 0 bases, with 9 bases between them. Germline assignment: CDR1 SGHTA and CDR2 FQGNSA. The CDR3 length is 14 residues. Written as DNA, the CDR3 is TGTGCCAGCAGCTCGACGGGAGCTAACTATGGCTACACCTTC. It yields the protein CASSSTGANYGYTF.

The chain employs TRBV15 and TRBJ2-7; 10 positions match TRBD1. Unmatched junction bases numbered 14, after V lost 5 bases and J lost 7 bases. The CDR3 totals 16 residues. Germline V gives CDR1 LNHNV, CDR2 YYDKDF (reference sequence). The CDR3 protein is CATSRRTGGSLGEQYF. DNA for the CDR3: TGTGCCACCAGCCGACGGACAGGGGGGTCTTTGGGTGAGCAGTACTTC.

The chain carries TRBV5-1 and TRBJ1-2, with a possible D match to TRBD1 (6 bases). V was shortened by 3 bases and J by 6 bases, with 9 bases between the two germline ends. The CDR3 totals 12 residues. The germline V gene encodes CDR1 SGHRS and CDR2 YFSETQ. The DNA for the CDR3 is TGCGCCAGCAGCTCGGGGGCCAATGGCTACACCTTC. Amino acids: CASSSGANGYTF.

The chain uses TRBV7-9 and TRBJ2-7; D is undetermined. The CDR3 extends over 14 amino acids. V was trimmed by 1 base and J by 2 bases, leaving 9 bases between them. Germline V gene sequence: CDR1 SEHNR, CDR2 FQNEAQ (reference sequence). In DNA, the CDR3 is TGTGCCAGCAGCTTAGAACAGCCTACCTACGAGCAGTACTTC. It specifies CASSLEQPTYEQYF.

To note about this clonotype: With a much larger clone just one base away, this may be a read error. The J gene is TRBJ2-7, the V gene TRBV6-4, with 10 bases aligning to TRBD1. The CDR3 is 17 amino acids. Unmatched junction bases numbered 17, after V lost 5 bases and J lost 7 bases. Germline-derived CDR1 and CDR2 are MRHNA and SNTAGT. The CDR3 sequence is CASSPATPGQGSNEQYF. The CDR3 region has the DNA TGTGCCAGCAGTCCTGCCACTCCGGGACAGGGGAGCAATGAGCAGTACTTC.

This clonotype has more than one count but fewer than ten. The chain joins TRBV19 to TRBJ2-5; 8 bases match TRBD1. The CDR3 is made up of 14 amino acids. CDR1 is LNHDA, CDR2 SQIVND, per germline (reference sequence). Trimming removed 6 bases from V and 4 bases from J; junction bases left unmatched: 7. Here the CDR3 reads CASRPGQGPETQYF. The CDR3 DNA follows: TGTGCCAGTAGACCAGGACAGGGTCCAGAGACCCAGTACTTC.

The chain has TRBV18 and TRBJ1-4; 7 nucleotides line up with TRBD1. Germline lookup yields CDR1 KGHSH and CDR2 LQKENI. The CDR3 has 14 residues. Trimming removed 3 bases from V and 8 bases from J; junction bases left unmatched: 6. The CDR3 here is CASSPRQGGEKLFF. CDR3 bases: TGTGCCAGCTCACCCCGACAGGGTGGAGAAAAACTGTTTTTT.

The rearrangement joins TRBV7-2 to TRBJ1-2, with no clear D. V was pared by 5 bases and J by 4 bases, with 14 bases between. Germline loops: CDR1 SGHTA, CDR2 FQGNSA. The CDR3 length is 14 residues. CDR3 region: CASSISGIVYGYTF. CDR3 DNA sequence: TGTGCCAGCAGCATATCGGGGATTGTCTATGGCTACACCTTC.

The chain is built from TRBV19 and TRBJ1-2; 8 nucleotides align to TRBD1. V shed 4 bases and J 4 bases; nucleotides not matched to a gene: 11. The CDR3 is 16 amino acids. Germline-derived CDR1 and CDR2 are LNHDA and SQIVND (reference sequence). The CDR3 region has the DNA TGTGCCAGTAGTAGTACCGCCACAGGGGGGACCTATGGCTACACCTTC. Its protein is CASSSTATGGTYGYTF.

On this clonotype itself: One end of the junction does not line up with germline, which may come from a read error. The chain carries TRBV2 and TRBJ2-2; TRBD1 might be the D (6 bases). CDR1 SNHLY and CDR2 FYNNEI come from the germline V gene. CDR3 length: 14 residues. This CDR3 is CASSRQRGSGELFF. CDR3 in DNA: TGTGCCAGCAGCCGACAGAGGGGGTCCGGGGAGTTGTTTTTT.

The chain links TRBV20-1 to TRBJ2-5; possibly TRBD2 for D (5 bases). The germline gives CDR1 DFQATT, CDR2 SNEGSKA (reference sequence). Trimming stripped 4 bases from V and 3 bases from J, with 15 bases between. The CDR3 sequence is 14 residues long. CDR3 amino acids: CSATGQYGEETQYF. The CDR3 bases are TGCAGTGCTACGGGTCAGTACGGGGAAGAGACCCAGTACTTC.

This chain links TRBV20-1 with TRBJ2-1; D tentatively reads TRBD1 or TRBD2 (5 bases each). This CDR3 is 15 amino acids long. Germline V gene sequence: CDR1 DFQATT, CDR2 SNEGSKA (reference sequence). V was cut by 0 bases and J by 6 bases, with 15 bases left in between. The CDR3 region is CSARDVLGTVNEQFF. CDR3 DNA sequence: TGCAGTGCTAGAGATGTCCTCGGGACGGTCAATGAGCAGTTCTTC.

The CDR3 sequence is CSAKEGAGGGTDTQYF. The CDR3 nucleotides are TGCAGTGCTAAGGAAGGGGCGGGAGGGGGTACAGATACGCAGTATTTT. The chain uses TRBV20-1 and TRBJ2-3; 9 nucleotides match TRBD2. The CDR3 has 16 amino acids. In germline, CDR1 is DFQATT, CDR2 SNEGSKA (reference sequence). V shed 4 bases and J 3 bases; nucleotides not matched to a gene: 11.

This sequence joins TRBV6-4 and TRBJ2-2, with 7 nucleotides matching TRBD2. Germline trimming cut 0 bases from V and 6 bases from J; bases unmatched to any gene: 1. The V gene's germline CDR1 is MRHNA and CDR2 SNTAGT. The CDR3 loop spans 14 amino acids. CDR3 region: CASSDSSGPGELFF. The DNA of the CDR3 is TGTGCCAGCAGTGACTCTAGCGGGCCCGGGGAGCTGTTTTTT.

This chain links TRBV20-1 with TRBJ1-1; unclear D gene. Germline V lookup: CDR1 DFQATT, CDR2 SNEGSKA (reference sequence). The CDR3 consists of 16 residues. V lost 3 bases to trimming and J lost 0 bases, with 17 bases between them. DNA for the CDR3: TGCAGTGCTAGTCGATTGAGGTGGCCCCTGAACACTGAAGCTTTCTTT. Translated, it gives CSASRLRWPLNTEAFF.

This chain links TRBV15 with TRBJ1-2; possible D gene TRBD1, 5 bases. The V end lost 0 bases, the J end lost 2 bases, and 7 bases lay between the germline ends. Germline V gives CDR1 LNHNV, CDR2 YYDKDF (reference sequence). The CDR3 has 14 amino acids. CDR3 DNA: TGTGCCACCAGCAGAGATCGGGGGAACTATGGCTACACCTTC. It encodes CATSRDRGNYGYTF.

This clonotype was found a few times. This sequence joins TRBV2 and TRBJ2-4; TRBD2 might be the D (5 bases). Germline CDR1 and CDR2: SNHLY and FYNNEI. The CDR3 has 15 residues. V gave up 7 bases and J gave up 3 bases, with 16 bases separating them. CDR3: CASKGDEVFKNIQYF. The CDR3 nucleotides are TGTGCCAGCAAGGGAGATGAAGTTTTCAAAAACATTCAGTACTTC.

V gene TRBV7-3 combines with J gene TRBJ2-7; tentative D call: TRBD1 (6 bases). V was cut by 11 bases and J by 2 bases, with 10 bases left in between. Germline V gives CDR1 SGHTA, CDR2 FQGTGA. This CDR3 spans 11 amino acids. Here the CDR3 reads CAAGAAYEQYF. The CDR3 DNA reads TGTGCCGCAGGGGCGGCCTACGAGCAGTACTTC.

This chain uses TRBV12-3 or TRBV12-4 with TRBJ2-1; D call uncertain. With 7 bases removed from V and 4 bases from J, the gap between germline ends came to 11 bases. This CDR3 has 13 amino acids. CDR3 nucleotide sequence: TGTGCCAGCATGGGCGGCTCGTACAATGAGCAGTTCTTC. It is translated as CASMGGSYNEQFF.

V and J are TRBV2 and TRBJ2-6, with D possibly matching TRBD1 (6 bases). The V and J ends lost 6 bases and 4 bases respectively, with 13 bases between them. The CDR3 extends over 15 amino acids. Germline CDR1 and CDR2: SNHLY and FYNNEI. This CDR3 is CASSATGQGANVLTF. The CDR3 bases are TGTGCCAGCAGCGCCACAGGGCAAGGGGCCAACGTCCTGACTTTC.

This clonotype was counted ten times or more. J is TRBJ1-5 and V is TRBV2; D gene ambiguous. V was clipped by 7 bases and J by 0 bases, with 13 bases between them. CDR3 length: 15 residues. Looked up from germline, CDR1 is SNHLY and CDR2 is FYNNEI. CDR3: CASTTEGHSNQPQHF. The CDR3 DNA reads TGTGCCAGCACCACGGAAGGGCATAGCAATCAGCCCCAGCATTTT. The whole variable domain, filled in from reference TRBV2 and TRBJ1-5, reads EPEVTQTPSHQVTQMGQEVILRCVPISNHLYFYWYRQILGQKVEFLVSFYNNEISEKSEIFDDQFSVERPDGSNFTLKIRSTKLEDSAMYFCASTTEGHSNQPQHFGDGTRLSIL.

This clonotype came up once. This chain uses TRBV6-4 with TRBJ2-3, with TRBD1 identical over 10 bases. This CDR3 spans 18 amino acids. Germline V lookup: CDR1 MRHNA, CDR2 SNTAGT. V trimming: 0 bases; J trimming: 1 base; junction bases outside the gene matches: 7. CDR3 DNA sequence: TGTGCCAGCAGTGACTCAATAATTGGGACAGGGGGCACAGATACGCAGTATTTT. The encoded protein is CASSDSIIGTGGTDTQYF.

The rearrangement uses TRBV5-6 and TRBJ2-5, with TRBD2 matching 7 bases. CDR1 and CDR2 from the germline V gene are SGHDT and YYEEEE. CDR3 length: 17 amino acids. V lost 4 bases and J lost 4; bases outside the gene matches: 16. The CDR3 is CASSQDRVGGTTETQYF. The CDR3 nucleotides are TGTGCCAGCAGCCAAGATCGAGTCGGGGGGACCACAGAGACCCAGTACTTC.